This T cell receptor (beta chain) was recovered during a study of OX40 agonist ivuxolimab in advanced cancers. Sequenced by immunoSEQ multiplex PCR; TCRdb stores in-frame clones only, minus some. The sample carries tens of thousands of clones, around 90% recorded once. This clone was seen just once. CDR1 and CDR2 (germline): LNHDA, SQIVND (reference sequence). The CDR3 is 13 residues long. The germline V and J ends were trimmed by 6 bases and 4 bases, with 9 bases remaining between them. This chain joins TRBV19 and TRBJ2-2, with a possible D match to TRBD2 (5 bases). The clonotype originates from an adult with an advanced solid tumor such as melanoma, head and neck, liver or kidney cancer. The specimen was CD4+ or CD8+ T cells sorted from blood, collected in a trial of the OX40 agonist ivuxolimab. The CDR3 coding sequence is TGTGCCAGTAGGGGAGATGGCACCGGGGAGCTGTTTTTT. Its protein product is CASRGDGTGELFF.